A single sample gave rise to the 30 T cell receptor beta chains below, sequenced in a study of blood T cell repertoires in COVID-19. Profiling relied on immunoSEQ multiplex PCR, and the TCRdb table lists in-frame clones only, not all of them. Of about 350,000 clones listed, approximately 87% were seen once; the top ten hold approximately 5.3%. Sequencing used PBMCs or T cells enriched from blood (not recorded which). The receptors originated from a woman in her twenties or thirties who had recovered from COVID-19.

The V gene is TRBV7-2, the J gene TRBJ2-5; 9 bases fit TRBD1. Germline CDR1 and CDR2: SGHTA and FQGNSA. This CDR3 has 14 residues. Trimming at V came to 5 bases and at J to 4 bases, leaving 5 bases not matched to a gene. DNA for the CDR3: TGTGCCAGCAGCCCCCGGACAGGGGTAGAGACCCAGTACTTC. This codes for CASSPRTGVETQYF.

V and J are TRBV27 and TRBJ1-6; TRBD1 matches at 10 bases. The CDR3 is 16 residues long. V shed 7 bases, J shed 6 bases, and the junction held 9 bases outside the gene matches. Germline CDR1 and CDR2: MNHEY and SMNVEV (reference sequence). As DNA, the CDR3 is TGTGCCAGCAAAATAGTTTGGACAGGGGGTAATTCACCCCTCCACTTT. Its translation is CASKIVWTGGNSPLHF.

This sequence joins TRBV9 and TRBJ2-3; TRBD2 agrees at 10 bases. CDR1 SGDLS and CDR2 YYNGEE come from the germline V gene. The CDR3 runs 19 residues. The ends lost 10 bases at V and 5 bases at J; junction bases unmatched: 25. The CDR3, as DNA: TGTGCCCGCCGCGTCGCCGGGGGCGGCAGCGGGGGGGCGGTAGATACGCAGTATTTT. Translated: CARRVAGGGSGGAVDTQYF.

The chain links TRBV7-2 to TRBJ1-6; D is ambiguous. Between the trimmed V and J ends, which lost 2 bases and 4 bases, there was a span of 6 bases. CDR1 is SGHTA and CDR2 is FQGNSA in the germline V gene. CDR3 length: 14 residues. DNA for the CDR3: TGTGCCAGCAGCTTAAGGGAGTATAATTCACCCCTCCACTTT. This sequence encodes CASSLREYNSPLHF. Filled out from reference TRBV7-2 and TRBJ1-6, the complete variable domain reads GAGVSQSPSNKVTEKGKDVELRCDPISGHTALYWYRQSLGQGLEFLIYFQGNSAPDKSGLPSDRFSAERTGGSVSTLTIQRTQQEDSAVYLCASSLREYNSPLHFGNGTRLTVT.

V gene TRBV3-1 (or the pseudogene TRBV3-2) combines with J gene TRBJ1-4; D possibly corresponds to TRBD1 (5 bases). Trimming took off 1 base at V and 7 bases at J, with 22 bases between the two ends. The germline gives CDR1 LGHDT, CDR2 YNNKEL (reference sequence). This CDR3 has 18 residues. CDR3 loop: CASSQGVREGPKGEKLFF. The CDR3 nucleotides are TGTGCCAGCAGCCAAGGTGTCAGGGAAGGTCCTAAGGGTGAAAAACTGTTTTTT.

The CDR3 DNA reads TGTGCCAGCAGCTGGGTCTCGGGGTCCGGCACAGATACGCAGTATTTT. As protein: CASSWVSGSGTDTQYF. The chain carries TRBV11-2 and TRBJ2-3; tentative D call: TRBD2 (5 bases). Germline CDR1 is SGHAT and CDR2 is FQNNGV. The CDR3 contains 16 residues. The V end lost 4 bases, the J end lost 1 base, and 15 bases lay between the germline ends.

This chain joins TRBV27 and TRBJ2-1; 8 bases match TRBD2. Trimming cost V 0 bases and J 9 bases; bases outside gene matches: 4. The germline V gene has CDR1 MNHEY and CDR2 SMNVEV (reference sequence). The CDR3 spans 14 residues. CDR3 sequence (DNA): TGTGCCAGCAGTTTATCTTTTAGCGGGGCTGAGCAGTTCTTC. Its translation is CASSLSFSGAEQFF.

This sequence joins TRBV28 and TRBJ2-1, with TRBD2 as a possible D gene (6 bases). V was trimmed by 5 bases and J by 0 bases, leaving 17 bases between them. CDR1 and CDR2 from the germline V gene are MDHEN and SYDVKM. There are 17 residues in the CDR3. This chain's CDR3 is CASSRGLKRGSYNEQFF. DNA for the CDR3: TGTGCCAGCAGTCGGGGACTCAAACGCGGCTCCTACAATGAGCAGTTCTTC. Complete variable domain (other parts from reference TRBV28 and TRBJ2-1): DVKVTQSSRYLVKRTGEKVFLECVQDMDHENMFWYRQDPGLGLRLIYFSYDVKMKEKGDIPEGYSVSREKKERFSLILESASTNQTSMYLCASSRGLKRGSYNEQFFGPGTRLTVL.

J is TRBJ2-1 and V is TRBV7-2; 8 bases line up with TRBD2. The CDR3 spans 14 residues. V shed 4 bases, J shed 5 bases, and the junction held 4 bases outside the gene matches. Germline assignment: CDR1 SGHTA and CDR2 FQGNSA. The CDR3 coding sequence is TGTGCCAGCAGCTCCGGACTAGCCCACAATGAGCAGTTCTTC. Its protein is CASSSGLAHNEQFF.

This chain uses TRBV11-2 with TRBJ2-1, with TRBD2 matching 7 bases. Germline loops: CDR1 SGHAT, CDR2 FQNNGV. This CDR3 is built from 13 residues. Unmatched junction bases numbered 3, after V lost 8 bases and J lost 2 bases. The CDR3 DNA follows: TGTGCCAGCCCGGGGGGACCCTACAATGAGCAGTTCTTC. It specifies CASPGGPYNEQFF. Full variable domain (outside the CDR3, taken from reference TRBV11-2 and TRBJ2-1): EAGVAQSPRYKIIEKRQSVAFWCNPISGHATLYWYQQILGQGPKLLIQFQNNGVVDDSQLPKDRFSAERLKGVDSTLKIQPAKLEDSAVYLCASPGGPYNEQFFGPGTRLTVL.

CDR3 region: CASSRDNYGYTF. CDR3 nucleotide sequence: TGTGCCAGCAGCCGGGATAACTATGGCTACACCTTC. V is TRBV12-3 or TRBV12-4 and J is TRBJ1-2, with D unresolved. V was cut by 6 bases and J by 1 base, with 6 bases left in between. This CDR3 comprises 12 residues.

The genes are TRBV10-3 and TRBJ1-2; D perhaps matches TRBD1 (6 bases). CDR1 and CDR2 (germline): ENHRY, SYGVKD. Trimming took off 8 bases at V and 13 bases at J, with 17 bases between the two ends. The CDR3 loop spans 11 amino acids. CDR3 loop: CAIGKGETPTF. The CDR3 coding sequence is TGTGCCATCGGAAAGGGGGAGACCCCCACCTTC.

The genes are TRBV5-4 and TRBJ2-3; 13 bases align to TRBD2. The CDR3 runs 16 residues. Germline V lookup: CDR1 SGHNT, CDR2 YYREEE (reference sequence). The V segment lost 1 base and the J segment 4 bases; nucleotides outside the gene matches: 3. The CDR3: CASSLPGTSGADTQYF. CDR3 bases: TGTGCCAGCAGCTTGCCCGGGACTAGCGGGGCAGATACGCAGTATTTT.

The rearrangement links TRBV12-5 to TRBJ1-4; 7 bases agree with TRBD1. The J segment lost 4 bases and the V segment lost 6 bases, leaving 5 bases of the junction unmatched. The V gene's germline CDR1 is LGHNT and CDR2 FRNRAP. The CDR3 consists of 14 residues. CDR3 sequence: CASGGGTVNEKLFF. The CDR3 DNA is TGTGCTAGTGGAGGAGGGACAGTTAATGAAAAACTGTTTTTT.

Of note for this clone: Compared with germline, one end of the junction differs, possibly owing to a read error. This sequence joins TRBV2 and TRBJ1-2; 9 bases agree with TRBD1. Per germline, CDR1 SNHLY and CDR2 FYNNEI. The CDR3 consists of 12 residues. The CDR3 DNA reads TGTGCCAGCAGTGAAGATCAACCGGGACAGGGCTTC. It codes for CASSEDQPGQGF.

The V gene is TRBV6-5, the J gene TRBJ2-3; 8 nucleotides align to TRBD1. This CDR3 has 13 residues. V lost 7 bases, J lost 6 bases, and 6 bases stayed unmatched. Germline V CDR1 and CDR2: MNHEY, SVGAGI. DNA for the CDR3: TGTGCCAGCACCCGGGGACAGGCGGATACGCAGTATTTT. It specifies CASTRGQADTQYF.

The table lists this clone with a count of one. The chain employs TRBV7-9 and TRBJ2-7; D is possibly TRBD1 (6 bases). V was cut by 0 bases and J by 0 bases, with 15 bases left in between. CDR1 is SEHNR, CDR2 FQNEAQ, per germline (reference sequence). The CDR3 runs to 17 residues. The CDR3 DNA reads TGTGCCAGCAGCTTAGCTGTAGGACAGAGGAGCTCCTACGAGCAGTACTTC. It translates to CASSLAVGQRSSYEQYF.

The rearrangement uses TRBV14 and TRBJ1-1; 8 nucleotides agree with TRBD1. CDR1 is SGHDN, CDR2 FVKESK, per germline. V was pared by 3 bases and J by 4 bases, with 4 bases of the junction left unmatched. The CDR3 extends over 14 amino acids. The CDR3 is CASSQAGGFTEAFF. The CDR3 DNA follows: TGTGCCAGCAGCCAGGCAGGGGGCTTCACTGAAGCTTTCTTT.

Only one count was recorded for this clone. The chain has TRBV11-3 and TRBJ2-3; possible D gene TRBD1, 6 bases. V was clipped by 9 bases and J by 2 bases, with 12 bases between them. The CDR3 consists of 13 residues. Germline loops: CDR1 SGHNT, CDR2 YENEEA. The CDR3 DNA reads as TGTGCCAGTCAGGGGCCCCACACAGATACGCAGTATTTT. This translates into CASQGPHTDTQYF.

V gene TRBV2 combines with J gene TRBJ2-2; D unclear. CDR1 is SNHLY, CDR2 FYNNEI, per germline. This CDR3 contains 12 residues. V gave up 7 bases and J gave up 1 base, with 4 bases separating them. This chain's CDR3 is CASTENTGELFF. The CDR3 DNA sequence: TGTGCCAGCACAGAGAACACCGGGGAGCTGTTTTTT.

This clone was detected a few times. The CDR3 DNA follows: TGTGCCACCAGTGATTTTTACCGAGAGGGGGCGAACACCGGGGAGCTGTTTTTT. This sequence encodes CATSDFYREGANTGELFF. The chain is built from TRBV24-1 and TRBJ2-2; D is possibly TRBD1 (6 bases). From germline, CDR1 is KGHDR and CDR2 SFDVKD. Trimming removed 1 base at V and 0 bases at J, with 14 bases between. This CDR3 has 18 residues.

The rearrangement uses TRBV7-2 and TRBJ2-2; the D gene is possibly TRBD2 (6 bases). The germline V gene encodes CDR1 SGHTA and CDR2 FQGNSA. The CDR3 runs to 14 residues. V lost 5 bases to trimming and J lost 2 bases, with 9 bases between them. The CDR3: CASSAGLNTGELFF. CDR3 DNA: TGTGCCAGCAGCGCGGGACTTAACACCGGGGAGCTGTTTTTT.

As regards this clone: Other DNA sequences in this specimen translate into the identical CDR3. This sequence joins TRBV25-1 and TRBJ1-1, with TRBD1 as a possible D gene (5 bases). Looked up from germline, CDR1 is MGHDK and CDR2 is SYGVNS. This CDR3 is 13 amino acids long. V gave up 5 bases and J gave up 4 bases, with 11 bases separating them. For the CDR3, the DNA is TGTGCCAGCAGTCTTCAGGGCATCACTGAAGCTTTCTTT. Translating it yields CASSLQGITEAFF.

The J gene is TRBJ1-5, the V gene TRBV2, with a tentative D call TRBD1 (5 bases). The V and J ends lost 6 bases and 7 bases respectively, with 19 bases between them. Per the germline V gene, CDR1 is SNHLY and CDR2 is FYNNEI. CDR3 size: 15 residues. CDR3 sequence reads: CASREFLGRGQPQHF. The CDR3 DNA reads TGTGCCAGCAGGGAGTTTTTAGGGAGGGGACAGCCCCAGCATTTT.

The CDR3 sequence: CASGGTAQQETQYF. The CDR3 nucleotides read TGTGCCAGCGGGGGGACCGCGCAACAAGAGACCCAGTACTTC. The rearrangement joins TRBV7-8 to TRBJ2-5; perhaps TRBD2 as D (6 bases). Germline V gives CDR1 SGHVS, CDR2 FQNEAQ. Trimming stripped 8 bases from V and 2 bases from J, with 15 bases between. This CDR3 contains 14 residues.

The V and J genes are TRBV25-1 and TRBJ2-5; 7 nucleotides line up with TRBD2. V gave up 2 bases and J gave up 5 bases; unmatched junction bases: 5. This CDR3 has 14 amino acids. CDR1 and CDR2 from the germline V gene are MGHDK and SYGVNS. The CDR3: CASSEPGGLETQYF. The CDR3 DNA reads TGTGCCAGCAGTGAACCCGGGGGGTTGGAGACCCAGTACTTC. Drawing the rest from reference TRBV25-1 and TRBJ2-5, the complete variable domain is EADIYQTPRYLVIGTGKKITLECSQTMGHDKMYWYQQDPGMELHLIHYSYGVNSTEKGDLSSESTVSRIRTEHFPLTLESARPSHTSQYLCASSEPGGLETQYFGPGTRLLVL.

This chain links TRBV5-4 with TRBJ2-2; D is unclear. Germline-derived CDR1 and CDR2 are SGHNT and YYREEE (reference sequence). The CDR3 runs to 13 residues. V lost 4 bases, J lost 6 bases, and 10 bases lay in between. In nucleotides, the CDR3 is TGTGCCAGCAGCCCCAGGTGGGCCGGGGAGCTGTTTTTT. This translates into CASSPRWAGELFF.

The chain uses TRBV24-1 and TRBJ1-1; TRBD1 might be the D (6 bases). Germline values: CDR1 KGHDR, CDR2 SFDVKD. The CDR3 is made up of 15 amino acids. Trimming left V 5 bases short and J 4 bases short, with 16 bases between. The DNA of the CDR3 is TGTGCCACCAGTGGCAAGACAGGCCTGGGCACTGAAGCTTTCTTT. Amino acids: CATSGKTGLGTEAFF.

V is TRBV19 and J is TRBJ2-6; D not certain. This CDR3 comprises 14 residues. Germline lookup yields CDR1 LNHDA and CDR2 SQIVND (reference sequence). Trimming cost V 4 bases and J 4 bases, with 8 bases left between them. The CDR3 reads CASSTIEGANVLTF. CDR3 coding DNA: TGTGCCAGTAGTACTATCGAAGGGGCCAACGTCCTGACTTTC. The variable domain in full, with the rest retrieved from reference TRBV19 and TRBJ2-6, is DGGITQSPKYLFRKEGQNVTLSCEQNLNHDAMYWYRQDPGQGLRLIYYSQIVNDFQKGDIAEGYSVSREKKESFPLTVTSAQKNPTAFYLCASSTIEGANVLTFGAGSRLTVL.

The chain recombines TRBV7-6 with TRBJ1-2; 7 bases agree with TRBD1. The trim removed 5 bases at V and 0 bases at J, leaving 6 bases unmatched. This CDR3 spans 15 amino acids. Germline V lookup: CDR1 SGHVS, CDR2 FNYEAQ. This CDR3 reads CASSPTTGPNYGYTF. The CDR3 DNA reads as TGTGCCAGCAGCCCTACGACAGGGCCTAACTATGGCTACACCTTC.